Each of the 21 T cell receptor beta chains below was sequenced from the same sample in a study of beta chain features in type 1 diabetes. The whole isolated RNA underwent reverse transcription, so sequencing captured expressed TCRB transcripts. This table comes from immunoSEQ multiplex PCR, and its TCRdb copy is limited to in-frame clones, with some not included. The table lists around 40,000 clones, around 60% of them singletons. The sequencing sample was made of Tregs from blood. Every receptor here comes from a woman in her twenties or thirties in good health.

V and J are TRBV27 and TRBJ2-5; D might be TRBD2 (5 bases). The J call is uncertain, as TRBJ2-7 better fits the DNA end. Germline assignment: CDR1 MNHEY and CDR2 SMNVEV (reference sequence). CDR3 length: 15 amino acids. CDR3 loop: CASRSREGGKNEQYF. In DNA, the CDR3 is TGTGCCAGCAGGAGTCGAGAGGGTGGTAAGAACGAGCAGTACTTC.

The CDR3 loop is CASSNAGTSGKTQYF. DNA for the CDR3: TGTGCCAGTAGTAACGCCGGGACTAGCGGGAAGACCCAGTACTTC. V is TRBV19 and J is TRBJ2-5, with 13 nucleotides matching TRBD2. Unmatched junction bases numbered 5, after V lost 4 bases and J lost 6 bases. From germline, CDR1 is LNHDA and CDR2 SQIVND (reference sequence). The CDR3 totals 15 residues.

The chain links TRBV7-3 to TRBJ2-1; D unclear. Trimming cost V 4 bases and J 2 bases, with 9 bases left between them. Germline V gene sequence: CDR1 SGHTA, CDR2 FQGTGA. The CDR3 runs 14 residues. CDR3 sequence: CASSSGVAYNEQFF. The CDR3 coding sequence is TGTGCCAGCAGCTCTGGAGTTGCCTACAATGAGCAGTTCTTC.

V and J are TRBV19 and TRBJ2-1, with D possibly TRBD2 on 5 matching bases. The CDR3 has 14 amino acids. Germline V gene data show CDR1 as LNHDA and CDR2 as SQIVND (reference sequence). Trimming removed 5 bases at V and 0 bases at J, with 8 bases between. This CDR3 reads CASSRGSSYNEQFF. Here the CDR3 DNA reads TGTGCCAGTAGTCGGGGAAGCTCCTACAATGAGCAGTTCTTC.

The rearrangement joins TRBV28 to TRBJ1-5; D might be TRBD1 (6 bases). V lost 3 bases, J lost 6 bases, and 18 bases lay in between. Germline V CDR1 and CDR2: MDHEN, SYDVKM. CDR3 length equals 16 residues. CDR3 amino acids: CASSFSSWGGGQPQHF. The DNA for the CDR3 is TGTGCCAGCAGTTTCTCATCATGGGGGGGCGGTCAGCCCCAGCATTTT.

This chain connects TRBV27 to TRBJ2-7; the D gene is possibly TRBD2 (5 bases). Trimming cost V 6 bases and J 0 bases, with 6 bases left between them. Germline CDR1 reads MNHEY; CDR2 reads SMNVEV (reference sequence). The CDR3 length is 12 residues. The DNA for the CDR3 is TGTGCCAGCAGGGGGAGCTCCTACGAGCAGTACTTC. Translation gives CASRGSSYEQYF.

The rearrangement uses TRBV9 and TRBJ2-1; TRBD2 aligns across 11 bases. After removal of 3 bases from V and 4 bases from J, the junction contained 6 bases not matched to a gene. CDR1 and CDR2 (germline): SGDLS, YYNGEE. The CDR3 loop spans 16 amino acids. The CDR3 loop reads CASSARTSGSYNEQFF. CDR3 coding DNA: TGTGCCAGCAGCGCCCGCACTAGCGGGAGTTACAATGAGCAGTTCTTC.

The CDR3 bases are TGTGCCAGCGGCAGGGGATATAATTCACCCCTCCACTTT. Translation gives CASGRGYNSPLHF. V is TRBV6-5 and J is TRBJ1-6; TRBD1 is a possible D gene (6 bases). The CDR3 has 13 residues. Germline loops: CDR1 MNHEY, CDR2 SVGAGI. Trimming removed 8 bases at V and 4 bases at J, with 9 bases between.

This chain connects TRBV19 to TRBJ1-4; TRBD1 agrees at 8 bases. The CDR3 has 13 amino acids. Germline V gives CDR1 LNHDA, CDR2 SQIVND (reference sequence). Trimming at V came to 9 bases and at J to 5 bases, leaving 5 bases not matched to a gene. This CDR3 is CASRDRRNEKLFF. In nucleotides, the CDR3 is TGTGCCAGCCGGGACAGGAGGAATGAAAAACTGTTTTTT. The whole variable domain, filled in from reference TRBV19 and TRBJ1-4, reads DGGITQSPKYLFRKEGQNVTLSCEQNLNHDAMYWYRQDPGQGLRLIYYSQIVNDFQKGDIAEGYSVSREKKESFPLTVTSAQKNPTAFYLCASRDRRNEKLFFGSGTQLSVL.

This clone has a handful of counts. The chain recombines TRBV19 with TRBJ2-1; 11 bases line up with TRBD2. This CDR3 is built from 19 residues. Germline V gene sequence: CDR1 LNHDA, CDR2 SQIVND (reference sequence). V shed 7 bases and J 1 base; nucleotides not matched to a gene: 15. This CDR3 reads CASTTKVSGRARSYNEQFF. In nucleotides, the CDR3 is TGTGCCAGTACCACCAAGGTTAGCGGGAGGGCCCGATCCTACAATGAGCAGTTCTTC. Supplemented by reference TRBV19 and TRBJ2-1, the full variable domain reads DGGITQSPKYLFRKEGQNVTLSCEQNLNHDAMYWYRQDPGQGLRLIYYSQIVNDFQKGDIAEGYSVSREKKESFPLTVTSAQKNPTAFYLCASTTKVSGRARSYNEQFFGPGTRLTVL.

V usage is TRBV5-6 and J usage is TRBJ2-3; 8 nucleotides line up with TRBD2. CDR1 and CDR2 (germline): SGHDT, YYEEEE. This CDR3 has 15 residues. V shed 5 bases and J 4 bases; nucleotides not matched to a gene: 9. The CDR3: CASRAGTSKADTQYF. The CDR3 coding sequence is TGTGCCAGCAGGGCCGGGACTAGTAAGGCAGATACGCAGTATTTT. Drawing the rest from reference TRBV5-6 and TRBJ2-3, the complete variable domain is DAGVTQSPTHLIKTRGQQVTLRCSPKSGHDTVSWYQQALGQGPQFIFQYYEEEERQRGNFPDRFSGHQFPNYSSELNVNALLLGDSALYLCASRAGTSKADTQYFGPGTRLTVL.

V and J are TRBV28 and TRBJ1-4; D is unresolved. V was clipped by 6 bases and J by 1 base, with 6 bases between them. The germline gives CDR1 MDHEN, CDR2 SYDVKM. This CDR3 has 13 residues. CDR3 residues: CASRRQTNEKLFF. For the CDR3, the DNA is TGTGCCAGCAGGAGACAAACTAATGAAAAACTGTTTTTT.

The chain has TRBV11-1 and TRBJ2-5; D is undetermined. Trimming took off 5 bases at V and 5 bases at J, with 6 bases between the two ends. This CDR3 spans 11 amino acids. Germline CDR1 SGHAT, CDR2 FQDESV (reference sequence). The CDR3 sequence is CASSEKETQYF. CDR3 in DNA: TGTGCCAGCAGCGAGAAGGAGACCCAGTACTTC.

This chain's CDR3 is CASSLRQELNTEAFF. The CDR3 DNA is TGTGCCAGCAGCTTAAGACAGGAGTTGAACACTGAAGCTTTCTTT. This rearrangement joins TRBV7-9 to TRBJ1-1; tentatively, D is TRBD1 (6 bases). Trimming cost V 2 bases and J 0 bases, with 10 bases left between them. Germline V gene data show CDR1 as SEHNR and CDR2 as FQNEAQ (reference sequence). This CDR3 is built from 15 residues.

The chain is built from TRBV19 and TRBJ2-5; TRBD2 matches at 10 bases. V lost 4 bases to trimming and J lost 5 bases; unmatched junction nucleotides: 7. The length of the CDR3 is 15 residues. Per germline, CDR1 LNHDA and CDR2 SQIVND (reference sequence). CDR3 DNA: TGTGCCAGTAGTAGAAACGGACTAGCGGTGGAGACCCAGTACTTC. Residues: CASSRNGLAVETQYF.

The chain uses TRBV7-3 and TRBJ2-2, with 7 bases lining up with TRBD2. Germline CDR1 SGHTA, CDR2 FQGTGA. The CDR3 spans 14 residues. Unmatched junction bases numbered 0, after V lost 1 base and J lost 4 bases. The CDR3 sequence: CASSLSGSTGELFF. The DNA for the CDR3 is TGTGCCAGCAGCTTAAGCGGGAGCACCGGGGAGCTGTTTTTT.

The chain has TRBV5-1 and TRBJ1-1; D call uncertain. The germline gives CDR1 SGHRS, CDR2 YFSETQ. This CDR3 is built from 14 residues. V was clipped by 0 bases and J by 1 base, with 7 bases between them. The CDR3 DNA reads TGCGCCAGCAGCTTGGATATAGAGAACACTGAAGCTTTCTTT. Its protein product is CASSLDIENTEAFF.

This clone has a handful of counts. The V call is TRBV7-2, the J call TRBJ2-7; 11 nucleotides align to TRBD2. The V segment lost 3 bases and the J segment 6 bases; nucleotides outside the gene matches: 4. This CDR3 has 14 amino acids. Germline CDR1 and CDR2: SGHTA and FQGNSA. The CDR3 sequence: CASSFRLAGSEQYF. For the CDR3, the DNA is TGTGCCAGCAGCTTCCGACTAGCGGGAAGCGAGCAGTACTTC.

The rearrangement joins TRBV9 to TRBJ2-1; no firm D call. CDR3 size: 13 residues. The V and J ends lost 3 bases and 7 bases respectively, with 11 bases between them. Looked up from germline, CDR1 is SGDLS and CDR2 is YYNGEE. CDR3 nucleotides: TGTGCCAGCAGCGCCGTGACTCAGAATGAGCAGTTCTTC. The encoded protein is CASSAVTQNEQFF.

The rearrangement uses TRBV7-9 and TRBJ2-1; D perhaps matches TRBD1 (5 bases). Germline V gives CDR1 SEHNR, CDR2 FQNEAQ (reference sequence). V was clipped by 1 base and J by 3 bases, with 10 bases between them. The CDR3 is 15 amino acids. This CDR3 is CASSLEGEGYNEQFF. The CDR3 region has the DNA TGTGCCAGCAGCTTAGAAGGGGAAGGCTACAATGAGCAGTTCTTC.

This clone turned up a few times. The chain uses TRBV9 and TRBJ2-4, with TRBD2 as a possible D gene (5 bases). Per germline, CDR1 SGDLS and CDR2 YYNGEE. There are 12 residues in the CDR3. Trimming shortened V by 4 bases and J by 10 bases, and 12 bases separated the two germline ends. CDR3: CASSRSPGIQYF. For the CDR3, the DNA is TGTGCCAGCAGCCGCAGCCCGGGGATTCAGTACTTC.